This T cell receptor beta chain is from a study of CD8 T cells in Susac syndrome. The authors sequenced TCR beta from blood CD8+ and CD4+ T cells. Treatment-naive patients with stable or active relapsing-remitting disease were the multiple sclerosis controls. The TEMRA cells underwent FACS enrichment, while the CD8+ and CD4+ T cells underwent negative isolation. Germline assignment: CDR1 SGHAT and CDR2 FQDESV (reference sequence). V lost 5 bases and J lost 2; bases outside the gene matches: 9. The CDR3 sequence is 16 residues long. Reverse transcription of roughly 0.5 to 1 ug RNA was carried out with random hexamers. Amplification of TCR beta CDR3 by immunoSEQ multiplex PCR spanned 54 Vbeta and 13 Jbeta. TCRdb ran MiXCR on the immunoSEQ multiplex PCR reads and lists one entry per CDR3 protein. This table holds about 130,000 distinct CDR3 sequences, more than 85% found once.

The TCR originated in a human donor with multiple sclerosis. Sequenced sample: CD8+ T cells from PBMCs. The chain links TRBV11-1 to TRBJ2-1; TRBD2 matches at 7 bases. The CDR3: CASSLWGGGPYNEQFF. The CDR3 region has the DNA TGTGCCAGCAGCCTCTGGGGCGGGGGACCCTACAATGAGCAGTTCTTC.